Listed below are T cell receptor beta chains from one sample, sequenced in a study of T cells in Graves' hyperthyroidism and ophthalmopathy. In TCRdb, the multiplex PCR reads were re-called with MiXCR into one record per CDR3 protein. The sample lists some 270,000 distinct CDR3 sequences, approximately 25% occurring once. Sequences were obtained from blood. These receptors all stem from a woman aged 40 to 50 with Graves' ophthalmopathy. CDR3s include the opening cysteine and the closing phenylalanine or tryptophan. The D gene is left open where the match is weak.

d_gene: NA
len: 15
j_gene: TRBJ2-7
v_gene: TRBV20-1
CDR3aa: CSARSRSNSPYEQYF

d_gene: NA
len: 13
j_gene: TRBJ2-5
v_gene: TRBV29-1
CDR3aa: CSVWPSESETQYF

d_gene: NA
len: 14
j_gene: TRBJ2-7
v_gene: TRBV30
CDR3aa: CAWNVGGYSYEQYF

d_gene: TRBD2
len: 15
j_gene: TRBJ2-2
v_gene: TRBV12-3/TRBV12-4
CDR3aa: CASSPYGEGTGELFF

d_gene: NA
len: 12
j_gene: TRBJ1-5
v_gene: TRBV6-2/TRBV6-3
CDR3aa: CASRSTVQPQHF

d_gene: NA
len: 14
j_gene: TRBJ2-7
v_gene: TRBV27
CDR3aa: CASSPTGTSYEQYF

d_gene: TRBD1
len: 13
j_gene: TRBJ2-7
v_gene: TRBV12-3/TRBV12-4
CDR3aa: CASSRGQPYEQYF

d_gene: NA
len: 15
j_gene: TRBJ1-1
v_gene: TRBV28
CDR3aa: CASSLTTGKVLEAFF

d_gene: TRBD2
len: 16
j_gene: TRBJ2-7
v_gene: TRBV7-2
CDR3aa: CASSLAGVAGGYEQYF

d_gene: NA
len: 16
j_gene: TRBJ2-4
v_gene: TRBV4-2
CDR3aa: CASSQAGGLAKNIQYF

d_gene: TRBD1
len: 15
j_gene: TRBJ1-2
v_gene: TRBV27
CDR3aa: CASRTARGNGYGYTF

d_gene: NA
len: 13
j_gene: TRBJ1-2
v_gene: TRBV19
CDR3aa: CASTTRGGTGYTF

d_gene: TRBD2
len: 16
j_gene: TRBJ2-7
v_gene: TRBV10-3
CDR3aa: CAITGLAGGPVDEQYF

d_gene: NA
len: 15
j_gene: TRBJ1-1
v_gene: TRBV6-1
CDR3aa: CASSGRGRGASEAFF

d_gene: TRBD2
len: 16
j_gene: TRBJ2-2
v_gene: TRBV2
CDR3aa: CASSSPTSGSLGELFF